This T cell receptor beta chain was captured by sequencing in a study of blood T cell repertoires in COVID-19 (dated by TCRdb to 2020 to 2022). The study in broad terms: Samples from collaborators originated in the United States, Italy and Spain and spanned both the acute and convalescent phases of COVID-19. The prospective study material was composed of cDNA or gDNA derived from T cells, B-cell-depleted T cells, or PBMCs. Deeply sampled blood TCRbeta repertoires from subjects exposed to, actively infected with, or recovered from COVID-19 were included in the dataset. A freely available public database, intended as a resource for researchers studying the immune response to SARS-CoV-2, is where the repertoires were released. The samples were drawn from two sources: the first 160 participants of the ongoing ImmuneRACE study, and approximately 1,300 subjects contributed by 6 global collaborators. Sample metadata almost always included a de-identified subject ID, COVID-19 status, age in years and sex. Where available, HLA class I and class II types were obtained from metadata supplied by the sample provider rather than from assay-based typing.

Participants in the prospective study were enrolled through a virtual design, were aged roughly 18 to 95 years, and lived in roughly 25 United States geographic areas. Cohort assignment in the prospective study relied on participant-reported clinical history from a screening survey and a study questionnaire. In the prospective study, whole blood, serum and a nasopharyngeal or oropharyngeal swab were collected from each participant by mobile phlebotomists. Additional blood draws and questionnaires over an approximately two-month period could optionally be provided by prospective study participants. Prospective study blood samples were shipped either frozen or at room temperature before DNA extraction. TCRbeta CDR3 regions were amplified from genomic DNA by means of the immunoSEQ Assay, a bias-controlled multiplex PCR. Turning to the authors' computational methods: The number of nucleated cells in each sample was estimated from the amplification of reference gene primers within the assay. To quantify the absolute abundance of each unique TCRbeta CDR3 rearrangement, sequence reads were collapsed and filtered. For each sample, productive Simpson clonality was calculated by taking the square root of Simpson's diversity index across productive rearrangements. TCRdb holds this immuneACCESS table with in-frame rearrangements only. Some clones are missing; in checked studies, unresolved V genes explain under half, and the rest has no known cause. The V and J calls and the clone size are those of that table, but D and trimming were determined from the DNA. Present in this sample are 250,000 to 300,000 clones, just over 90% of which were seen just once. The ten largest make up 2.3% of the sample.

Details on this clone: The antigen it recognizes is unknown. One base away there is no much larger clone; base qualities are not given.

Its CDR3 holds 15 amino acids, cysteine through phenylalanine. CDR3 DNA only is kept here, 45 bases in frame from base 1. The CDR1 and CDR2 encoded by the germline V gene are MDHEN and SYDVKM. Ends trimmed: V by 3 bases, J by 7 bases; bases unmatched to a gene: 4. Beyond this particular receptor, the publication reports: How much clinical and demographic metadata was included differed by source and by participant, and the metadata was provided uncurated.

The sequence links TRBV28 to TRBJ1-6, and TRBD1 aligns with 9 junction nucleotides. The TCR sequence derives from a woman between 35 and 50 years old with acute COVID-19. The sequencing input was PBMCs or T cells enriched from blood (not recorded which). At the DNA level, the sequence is TGTGCCAGCAGTTTCAGGGACAGGGAAAATTCACCCCTCCACTTT. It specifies CASSFRDRENSPLHF.